This note documents a single T cell receptor beta chain sequence. Its cognate antigen is unknown. Germline is not matched at one junction end, which may reflect a read error. Looked up from germline, CDR1 is MNHNS and CDR2 is SASEGT. The CDR3 has 14 residues. The template, 450 to 650 ng total RNA, yielded TCR beta cDNA made with a constant-region primer. Slightly modified ARM-PCR with three nested multiplex PCR rounds yielded TCR beta libraries. TRBV1-TRBV30 forward and Cbeta reverse primers drove the first two approximately 10-cycle rounds. TCRdb reprocessed the multiplex PCR reads via MiXCR and lists one record per CDR3 protein. The sample records under 30,000 distinct CDR3 sequences, approximately 78% being singletons. This sample stems from a study of tumor-infiltrating lymphocytes in primary liver carcinoma. The study's findings and limits: Relative to blood, tumors carried a significantly larger fraction of the repertoire in their top 250 clones (p = 0.039). The study found only about 7.5-25% of top clones in all five tumor regions.

Without any cell sorting, about 18-31 mg of bulk tissue yielded co-extracted RNA and DNA. Per tumor, sampling covered five separate regions. Histology found more than 75% viable tumor cells per sample. This TCR was recovered from a man aged 35-49 years with primary liver carcinoma and hepatitis B virus infection. The sample comprised liver tumor tissue from sampling region 3. Documented subset: tumor region T3, left-lateral pole. This sequence joins TRBV6-1 and TRBJ2-2; tentative D call: TRBD1 (8 bases). CDR3: CASSVQGGTGGLFF. The CDR3 bases are TGCGCCAGCAGTGTACAGGGGGGGACCGGGGGGCTGTTTTTT.